Described below is a single T cell receptor beta chain sequence and its context. This CDR3 region has 14 residues. V was trimmed by 5 bases and J by 6 bases, leaving 15 bases between them. The germline gives CDR1 MDHEN, CDR2 SYDVKM. Here immunoSEQ multiplex PCR was the method, and the copy in TCRdb shows in-frame clones only, minus some. Of around 70,000 clones in the sample, 80% to 90% were seen once. This specimen comes from a study of control samples from healthy donors and cancer patients. The receptor comes from a woman between 50 and 59 years old with head and neck cancer. Sequenced input: PBMCs. The chain recombines TRBV28 with TRBJ2-3, with D possibly matching TRBD1 (6 bases). The CDR3 protein is CASSPGAVGDTQYF. CDR3 sequence (DNA): TGTGCCAGCAGTCCAGGGGCGGTAGGGGATACGCAGTATTTT.